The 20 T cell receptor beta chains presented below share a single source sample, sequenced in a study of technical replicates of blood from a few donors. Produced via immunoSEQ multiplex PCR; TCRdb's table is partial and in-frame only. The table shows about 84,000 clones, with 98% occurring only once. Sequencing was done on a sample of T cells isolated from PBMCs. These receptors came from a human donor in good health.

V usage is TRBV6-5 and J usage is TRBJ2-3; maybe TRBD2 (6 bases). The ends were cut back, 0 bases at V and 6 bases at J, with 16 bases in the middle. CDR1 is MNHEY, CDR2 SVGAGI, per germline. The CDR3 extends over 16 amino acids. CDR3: CASSYSFWRGADTQYF. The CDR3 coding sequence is TGTGCCAGCAGTTACTCGTTCTGGCGGGGCGCGGATACGCAGTATTTT.

CDR3 coding DNA: TGTGCCAGCAGGGCTCAAAGAGGGGGCGAGCAGTACTTC. Translation: CASRAQRGGEQYF. The V and J genes are TRBV27 and TRBJ2-7, with a weak D call TRBD1 (6 bases). The CDR3 sequence is 13 residues long. V lost 6 bases to trimming and J lost 6 bases, with 15 bases between them. Germline lookup yields CDR1 MNHEY and CDR2 SMNVEV (reference sequence).

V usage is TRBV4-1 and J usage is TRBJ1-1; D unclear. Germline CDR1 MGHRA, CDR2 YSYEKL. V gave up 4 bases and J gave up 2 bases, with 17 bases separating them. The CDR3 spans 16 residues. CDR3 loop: CASSRGGSSLNTEAFF. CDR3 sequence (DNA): TGCGCCAGCAGCCGAGGTGGCAGTTCCCTAAACACTGAAGCTTTCTTT.

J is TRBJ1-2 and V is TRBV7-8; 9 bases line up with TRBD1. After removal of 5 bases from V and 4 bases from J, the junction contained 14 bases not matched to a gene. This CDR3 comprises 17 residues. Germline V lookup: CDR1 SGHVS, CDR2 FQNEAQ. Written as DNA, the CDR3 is TGTGCCAGCAGCCAGACCCGGACAGGGGTGATCCCCTATGGCTACACCTTC. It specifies CASSQTRTGVIPYGYTF. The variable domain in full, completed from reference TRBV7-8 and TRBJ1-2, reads GAGVSQSPRYKVAKRGQDVALRCDPISGHVSLFWYQQALGQGPEFLTYFQNEAQLDKSGLPSDRFFAERPEGSVSTLKIQRTQQEDSAVYLCASSQTRTGVIPYGYTFGSGTRLTVV.

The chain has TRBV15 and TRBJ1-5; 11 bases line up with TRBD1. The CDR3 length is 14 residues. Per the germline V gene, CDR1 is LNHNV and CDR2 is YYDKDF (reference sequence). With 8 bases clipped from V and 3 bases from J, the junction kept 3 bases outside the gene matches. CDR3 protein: CATRDRGNNQPQHF. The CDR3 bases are TGTGCCACCCGGGACAGGGGGAACAATCAGCCCCAGCATTTT.

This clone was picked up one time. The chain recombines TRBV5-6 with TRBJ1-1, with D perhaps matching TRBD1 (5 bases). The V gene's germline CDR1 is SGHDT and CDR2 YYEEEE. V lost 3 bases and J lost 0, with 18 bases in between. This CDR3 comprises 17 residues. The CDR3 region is CASSSQTGTWMNTEAFF. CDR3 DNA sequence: TGTGCCAGCAGCTCCCAAACAGGAACCTGGATGAACACTGAAGCTTTCTTT.

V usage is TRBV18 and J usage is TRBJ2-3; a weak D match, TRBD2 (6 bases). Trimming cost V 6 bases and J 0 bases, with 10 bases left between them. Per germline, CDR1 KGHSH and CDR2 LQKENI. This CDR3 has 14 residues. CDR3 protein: CASSSGASTDTQYF. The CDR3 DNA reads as TGTGCCAGCTCTAGCGGAGCTAGCACAGATACGCAGTATTTT.

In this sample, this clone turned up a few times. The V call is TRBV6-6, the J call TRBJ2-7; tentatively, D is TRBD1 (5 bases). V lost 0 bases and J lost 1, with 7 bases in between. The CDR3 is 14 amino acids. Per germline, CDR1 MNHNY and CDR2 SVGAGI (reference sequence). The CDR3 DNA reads TGTGCCAGCAGTTACTCGACAGTTTCCTACGAGCAGTACTTC. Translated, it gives CASSYSTVSYEQYF.

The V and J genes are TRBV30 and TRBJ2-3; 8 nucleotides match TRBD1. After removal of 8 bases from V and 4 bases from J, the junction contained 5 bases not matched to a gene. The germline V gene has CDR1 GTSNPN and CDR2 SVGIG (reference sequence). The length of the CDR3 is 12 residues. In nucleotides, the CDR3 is TGTGCCGGACAGGGTTTAGCAGATACGCAGTATTTT. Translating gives CAGQGLADTQYF.

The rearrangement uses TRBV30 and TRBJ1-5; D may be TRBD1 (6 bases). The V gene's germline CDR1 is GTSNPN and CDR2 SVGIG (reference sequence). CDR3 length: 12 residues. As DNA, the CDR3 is TGTGCGACAGGCGCCGTAAATCAGCCCCAGCATTTT. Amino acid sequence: CATGAVNQPQHF.

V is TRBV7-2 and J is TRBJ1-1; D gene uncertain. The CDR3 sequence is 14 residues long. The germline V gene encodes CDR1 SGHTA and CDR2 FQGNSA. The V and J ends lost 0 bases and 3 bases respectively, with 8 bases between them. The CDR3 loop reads CASSLAELHTEAFF. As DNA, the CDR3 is TGTGCCAGCAGCTTAGCGGAGCTTCACACTGAAGCTTTCTTT.

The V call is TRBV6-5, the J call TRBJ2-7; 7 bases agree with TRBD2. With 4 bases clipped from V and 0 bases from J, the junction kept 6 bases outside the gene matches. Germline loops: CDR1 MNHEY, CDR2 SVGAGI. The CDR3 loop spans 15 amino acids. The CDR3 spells CASSFLAGSSYEQYF. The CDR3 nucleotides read TGTGCCAGCAGTTTTTTAGCGGGCAGCTCCTACGAGCAGTACTTC.

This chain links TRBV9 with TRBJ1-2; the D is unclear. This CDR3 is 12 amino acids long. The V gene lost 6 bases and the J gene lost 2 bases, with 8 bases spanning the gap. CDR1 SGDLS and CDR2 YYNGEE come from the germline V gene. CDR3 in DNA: TGTGCCAGCACCGACACGAACTATGGCTACACCTTC. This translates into CASTDTNYGYTF.

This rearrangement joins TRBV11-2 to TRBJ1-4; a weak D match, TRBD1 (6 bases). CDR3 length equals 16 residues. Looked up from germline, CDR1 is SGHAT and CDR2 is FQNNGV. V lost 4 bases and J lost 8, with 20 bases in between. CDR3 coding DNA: TGTGCCAGCAGCTCAGTGGATCGGGGGGCCGGGGAAAAACTGTTTTTT. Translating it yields CASSSVDRGAGEKLFF.

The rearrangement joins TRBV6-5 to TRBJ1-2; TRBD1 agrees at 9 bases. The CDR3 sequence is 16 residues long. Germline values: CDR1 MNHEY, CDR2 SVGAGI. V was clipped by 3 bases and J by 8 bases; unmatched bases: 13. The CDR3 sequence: CASSYVVTGGAGGYTF. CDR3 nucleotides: TGTGCCAGCAGTTATGTCGTTACAGGGGGCGCGGGGGGCTACACCTTC.

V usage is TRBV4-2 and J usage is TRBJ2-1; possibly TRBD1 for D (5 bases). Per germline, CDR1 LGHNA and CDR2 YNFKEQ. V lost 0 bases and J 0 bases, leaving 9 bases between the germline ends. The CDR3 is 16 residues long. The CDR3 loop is CASSQDGAASYNEQFF. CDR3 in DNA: TGTGCCAGCAGCCAAGATGGGGCAGCCTCCTACAATGAGCAGTTCTTC.

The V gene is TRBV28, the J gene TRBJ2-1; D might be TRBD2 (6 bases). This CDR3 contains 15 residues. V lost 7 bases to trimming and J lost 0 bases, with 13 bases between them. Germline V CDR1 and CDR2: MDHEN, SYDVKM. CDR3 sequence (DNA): TGTGCCAGCAACCAACAGCGGGTCTCCTACAATGAGCAGTTCTTC. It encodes CASNQQRVSYNEQFF.

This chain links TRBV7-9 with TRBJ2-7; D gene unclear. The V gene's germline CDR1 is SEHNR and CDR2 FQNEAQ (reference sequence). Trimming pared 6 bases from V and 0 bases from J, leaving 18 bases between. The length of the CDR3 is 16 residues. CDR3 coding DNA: TGTGCCAGCAGGGCCGGTGGCGGCTCCATCTCCTACGAGCAGTACTTC. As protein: CASRAGGGSISYEQYF.

Written as DNA, the CDR3 is TGTGCCAGCAGTGAACGGACGAAGCGGAAGAGCTCCTACGAGCAGTACTTC. Amino acid sequence: CASSERTKRKSSYEQYF. This chain uses TRBV2 with TRBJ2-7; D might be TRBD2 (5 bases). The V end was cut by 2 bases, the J end by 0 bases, with 17 bases between. Per germline, CDR1 SNHLY and CDR2 FYNNEI. This CDR3 is built from 17 residues.

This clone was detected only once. CDR3 residues: CASRNRGGGTDTQYF. The CDR3 region has the DNA TGTGCCAGCAGGAACAGGGGTGGAGGCACAGATACGCAGTATTTT. The chain uses TRBV7-9 and TRBJ2-3; 7 nucleotides agree with TRBD1. The trim removed 6 bases at V and 1 base at J, leaving 7 bases unmatched. The CDR3 has 15 residues. Germline V gene data show CDR1 as SEHNR and CDR2 as FQNEAQ (reference sequence).